A selection of T cell receptor beta chains follows, all from one sample in a study of T cells after yellow fever vaccination. Using its own MiXCR run on the 5' RACE reads, TCRdb lists one record per CDR3 protein. Among 100,000 to 150,000 distinct CDR3 sequences listed, approximately 9% were seen once. Sequences were derived from CD8+ T cells sorted from PBMCs, sampled on the day of the yellow fever booster vaccination. These receptors all stem from a young man who received the YFV17D yellow fever vaccine. Both conserved end residues are part of each CDR3. A D gene is named only where the DNA matches it firmly. Size tells how often a clone was seen (once, few, many) or the class of an expanded clone, and some rows leave it out.

J,D,size,V,CDR3,DNA
TRBJ2-7,NA,NA,TRBV7-6,CASSLDDGSPRGQYF,TGTGCCAGCAGCTTGGACGATGGCTCGCCTCGGGGGCAGTACTTC
TRBJ1-4,NA,few,TRBV18,CASSPSRGRDEKLFF,TGTGCCAGCTCCCCTTCCCGGGGGCGGGATGAAAAACTGTTTTTT
TRBJ1-2,NA,few,TRBV5-1,CACSPLPDNTYYGYTF,TGCGCCTGCAGCCCTCTCCCGGACAATACTTACTATGGCTACACCTTC
TRBJ2-3,TRBD1,few,TRBV4-2,CASSRPGQADTQYF,TGTGCCAGCAGCAGACCGGGACAGGCCGATACGCAGTATTTT
TRBJ2-1,TRBD2,many,TRBV6-5,CASTILAGGHAEQFF,TGTGCCAGCACCATACTAGCGGGGGGGCATGCCGAGCAGTTCTTC
TRBJ1-1,NA,NA,TRBV29-1,CSAGGFNTEAFF,TGCAGCGCCGGAGGCTTCAACACTGAAGCTTTCTTT
TRBJ2-7,TRBD2,few,TRBV27,CASSPPRSGGQYEQYF,TGTGCCAGCAGTCCCCCCCGCAGCGGGGGGCAGTACGAGCAGTACTTC
TRBJ1-1,NA,NA,TRBV7-8,CASSDRLEGNTEAFF,TGTGCCAGCAGCGATAGATTAGAGGGGAACACTGAAGCTTTCTTT
TRBJ2-1,TRBD2,NA,TRBV3-1,CASSQDNTGGEYNEQFF,TGTGCCAGCAGCCAAGATAATACCGGGGGGGAGTACAATGAGCAGTTCTTC
TRBJ1-2,NA,few,TRBV7-2,CASSLGGRFYGYTF,TGTGCCAGCAGCTTAGGTGGCAGGTTCTATGGCTACACCTTC
TRBJ1-1,NA,few,TRBV19,CASSIAGLNTEAFF,TGTGCCAGTAGTATTGCAGGGTTGAACACTGAAGCTTTCTTT
TRBJ2-3,NA,many,TRBV10-2,CASSESWGSGRTDTQYF,TGCGCCAGCAGTGAGTCCTGGGGTTCGGGACGCACAGATACGCAGTATTTT
TRBJ2-7,TRBD1,NA,TRBV5-1,CASSLPGQGFYEQYF,TGCGCCAGCAGCCTCCCGGGACAGGGCTTCTACGAGCAGTACTTC
TRBJ2-3,TRBD2,many,TRBV5-4,CASSLSVVLGRGGRVTDTQYF,TGTGCCAGCAGCTTGTCAGTGGTGCTTGGGCGGGGGGGCCGGGTCACAGATACGCAGTATTTT
TRBJ1-1,NA,NA,TRBV19,CASSIGIGQGGTEAFF,TGTGCCAGTAGTATAGGAATTGGGCAGGGAGGGACTGAAGCTTTCTTT
TRBJ2-7,NA,NA,TRBV7-9,CASSTLRAGSSYEQYF,TGTGCCAGCAGCACGTTACGGGCAGGAAGCTCCTACGAGCAGTACTTC
TRBJ2-2,NA,few,TRBV3-1,CASSQVSGFTGELFF,TGTGCCAGCAGCCAAGTTTCGGGGTTCACCGGGGAGCTGTTTTTT
TRBJ2-7,TRBD2,few,TRBV6-2/TRBV6-3,CASSLPSGAYLSEQYF,TGTGCCAGCAGTTTACCAAGCGGGGCCTACCTGAGTGAGCAGTACTTC
TRBJ2-2,NA,few,TRBV7-9,CASSSPTETWAGELFF,TGTGCCAGCAGCTCGCCGACGGAGACCTGGGCCGGGGAGCTGTTTTTT
TRBJ2-5,TRBD2,NA,TRBV7-2,CASSATSGSGETQYF,TGTGCCAGCAGCGCAACTAGCGGGAGTGGGGAGACCCAGTACTTC
TRBJ2-1,NA,NA,TRBV23-1,CASWDTRDVSSYNEQFF,TGCGCCAGCTGGGATACGAGAGATGTAAGCTCCTACAATGAGCAGTTCTTC
TRBJ2-5,NA,few,TRBV19,CASMSVESETQYF,TGTGCCAGTATGAGTGTTGAGTCGGAGACCCAGTACTTC
TRBJ1-1,NA,few,TRBV20-1,CSARAGVRNTEAFF,TGCAGTGCTAGGGCCGGGGTCAGGAACACTGAAGCTTTCTTT
TRBJ2-1,TRBD2,NA,TRBV4-3,CASSQYAGGSGAYNEQFF,TGCGCCAGCAGCCAGTACGCGGGAGGTAGCGGGGCCTACAATGAGCAGTTCTTC
TRBJ2-1,NA,NA,TRBV2,CASGRTAWNEQFF,TGTGCCAGCGGCCGGACAGCCTGGAATGAGCAGTTCTTC
TRBJ2-1,NA,NA,TRBV7-9,CASSSSRENEQFF,TGTGCCAGCAGCTCAAGCAGGGAGAATGAGCAGTTCTTC
TRBJ1-2,NA,NA,TRBV12-3/TRBV12-4,CASSLIQGKDYTF,TGTGCCAGCAGTTTAATACAGGGCAAGGACTACACCTTC
TRBJ1-1,NA,NA,TRBV9,CASSPLSDYEAFF,TGTGCCAGCAGCCCCCTGTCAGATTATGAAGCTTTCTTT
TRBJ2-4,NA,NA,TRBV6-2/TRBV6-3,CASALVLYGPKNIQYF,TGTGCCAGCGCACTCGTTCTCTACGGTCCCAAAAACATTCAGTACTTC
TRBJ2-1,TRBD2,NA,TRBV11-2,CASSLQSGGLYNEQFF,TGTGCCAGCAGCCTCCAGAGCGGGGGCCTTTACAATGAGCAGTTCTTC
TRBJ1-2,TRBD1,many,TRBV4-2,CASSQVGTGDNYGYTF,TGTGCCAGCAGCCAGGTCGGGACAGGCGATAACTATGGCTACACCTTC
TRBJ2-1,TRBD2,NA,TRBV15,CATRLAGVSYNEQFF,TGTGCCACCAGACTAGCGGGGGTCTCCTACAATGAGCAGTTCTTC
TRBJ2-7,TRBD1,NA,TRBV5-4,CASSQTGGASEQYF,TGTGCCAGCAGCCAGACAGGGGGCGCGTCCGAGCAGTACTTC
TRBJ1-1,TRBD1,NA,TRBV5-5,CASSLAWVQGVYTEAFF,TGTGCCAGCAGCTTGGCCTGGGTACAGGGGGTGTACACTGAAGCTTTCTTT
TRBJ1-5,NA,few,TRBV4-1,CASSQDPPGLSNQPQHF,TGCGCCAGCAGCCAAGATCCCCCAGGGCTTAGCAATCAGCCCCAGCATTTT
TRBJ1-2,NA,few,TRBV9,CASSKRGVDYGYTF,TGTGCCAGCAGCAAGAGGGGGGTGGACTATGGCTACACCTTC
TRBJ1-1,TRBD1,NA,TRBV24-1,CATTHRGQAFF,TGTGCCACCACTCACAGGGGACAAGCTTTCTTT
TRBJ2-5,NA,few,TRBV2,CASSDTPGQETQYF,TGTGCCAGCAGTGATACCCCCGGACAAGAGACCCAGTACTTC
TRBJ2-1,NA,few,TRBV4-1,CASSQRLEGSYNEQFF,TGCGCCAGCAGCCAACGACTCGAGGGCTCCTACAATGAGCAGTTCTTC
TRBJ2-2,NA,NA,TRBV5-1,CASRILPNTGELFF,TGCGCCAGCAGAATTCTCCCGAACACCGGGGAGCTGTTTTTT
TRBJ1-6,NA,many,TRBV9,CASSSQGSPLHF,TGTGCCAGCAGCTCCCAAGGGTCACCCCTCCACTTT
TRBJ1-2,NA,few,TRBV9,CASSVDGIYGYTF,TGTGCCAGCAGCGTAGATGGCATCTATGGCTACACCTTC
TRBJ2-7,NA,many,TRBV7-9,CASSFEGYEQYF,TGTGCCAGCAGCTTTGAGGGCTACGAGCAGTACTTC
TRBJ1-6,NA,many,TRBV9,CASSVEANPHSPLHF,TGTGCCAGCAGCGTAGAAGCAAACCCTCATTCACCCCTCCACTTT
TRBJ2-7,NA,many,TRBV3-1,CASSQDLRRPSYEQYF,TGTGCCAGCAGCCAAGATCTCCGCCGGCCTTCCTACGAGCAGTACTTC
TRBJ1-4,NA,few,TRBV5-4,CASSRPPDNEKLFF,TGTGCCAGCAGCAGACCCCCGGATAATGAAAAACTGTTTTTT
TRBJ2-3,NA,few,TRBV5-4,CASSLVGLGTDTQYF,TGTGCCAGCAGCTTGGTGGGACTGGGCACAGATACGCAGTATTTT
TRBJ1-6,TRBD1,few,TRBV6-5,CASSDLQGSGDSPLHF,TGTGCCAGCAGTGACCTACAGGGGTCCGGAGATTCACCCCTCCACTTT
TRBJ1-2,NA,NA,TRBV27,CASSYRPWRGGYTF,TGTGCCAGCAGTTACCGCCCTTGGCGCGGTGGCTACACCTTC
TRBJ2-2,TRBD2,many,TRBV10-3,CAISAERDANTGELFF,TGTGCCATCAGTGCCGAGCGGGACGCGAACACCGGGGAGCTGTTTTTT
TRBJ1-4,NA,many,TRBV4-3,CASSQESGRGEFGEKLFF,TGCGCCAGCAGCCAAGAGAGCGGGAGGGGGGAATTCGGCGAAAAACTGTTTTTT
TRBJ2-3,TRBD2,many,TRBV4-3,CASSQSGGADSTDTQYF,TGCGCCAGCAGCCAAAGCGGGGGGGCCGACAGCACAGATACGCAGTATTTT
TRBJ2-3,TRBD2,NA,TRBV27,CASSLAVGLAGTDTQYF,TGTGCCAGCAGTTTGGCGGTAGGACTAGCGGGCACAGATACGCAGTATTTT
TRBJ2-5,NA,few,TRBV5-5,CASSLEYGGPRETQYF,TGTGCCAGCAGCTTGGAGTACGGGGGACCCCGAGAGACCCAGTACTTC
TRBJ2-3,TRBD2,few,TRBV6-5,CASSYGTSGATDTQYF,TGTGCCAGCAGTTACGGGACTAGCGGGGCCACAGATACGCAGTATTTT
TRBJ1-1,NA,NA,TRBV27,CASAGFGNTEAFF,TGTGCCAGCGCTGGGTTTGGGAACACTGAAGCTTTCTTT
TRBJ2-3,TRBD1,many,TRBV5-1,CASSLRTGSDTQYF,TGCGCCAGCAGCTTGAGGACAGGGTCGGATACGCAGTATTTT